The subject of this entry is one T cell receptor beta chain. Original processing notes: Reference gene primer amplification yielded estimated nucleated cell counts. Clones were sequenced by immunoSEQ multiplex PCR, and TCRdb holds only the in-frame ones, with some missing. V and J calls and clone size are given by that table; D and trimming were obtained from the DNA. The table has some 40,000 clones, about 80% seen once; the top ten hold 15% to 20%. The junction had 4 bases not matched to a gene; V was cut back by 4 bases and J by 5 bases. Germline CDR1 and CDR2: MNHEY and SVGEGT. This CDR3 contains 15 residues. This sample is part of a study of blood T cell repertoires in COVID-19. Across the whole study: Samples representing acute and convalescent COVID-19 were sourced from the United States, Italy and Spain. PBMCs, B-cell-depleted T cells, or T cells provided the cDNA or gDNA that made up the material.

Source material: peripheral blood. The chain employs TRBV6-2 or TRBV6-3 and TRBJ1-6; 8 bases are shared with TRBD1. The clonotype comes from a man aged 70-80 years with acute or convalescent COVID-19. This chain's CDR3 is CASSSGDRHNSPLHF. CDR3 nucleotides: TGTGCCAGCAGTTCAGGGGACAGGCATAATTCACCCCTCCACTTT.